Listed below are T cell receptor beta chains from one sample, sequenced in a study of beta chain features in type 1 diabetes. Generated by immunoSEQ multiplex PCR, the TCRdb table keeps only in-frame clones and is missing some. Found here are roughly 160,000 clones, about 7.9% of them singletons; the top ten hold under 0.55%. Sequenced sample: central memory CD4+ T cells from blood. The receptors derive from a man in his late teens or twenties with type 1 diabetes. Both conserved end residues are trimmed from each CDR3. Size is stated for part of the rows, as once, few or many counts, or as a class when the clone is expanded.

j_call,clone_size,v_call,cdr3_aa
TRBJ2-5,.,TRBV5-1,ASSWGSSQGRETQY
TRBJ2-1,few,TRBV29-1,SVGYNEQF
TRBJ2-1,.,TRBV2,ASREKRGPGQNNEQF
TRBJ2-3,few,TRBV10-3,AIKGTGKTDTQY
TRBJ2-2,.,TRBV19,ASSTGQGVAGELF
TRBJ2-3,few,TRBV14,ASSQAGRGTDTQY
TRBJ2-5,.,TRBV2,ASSRTSGSGETQY
TRBJ1-5,.,TRBV6-5,ASSWGSSNQPQH
TRBJ2-7,few,TRBV18,ASSPPGSSSFYEQY
TRBJ2-1,.,TRBV7-2,ASSPRRQGNEQF
TRBJ2-7,.,TRBV28,ASSLGGTDSSYEQY
TRBJ1-1,.,TRBV30,AWSITLTGNTEAF
TRBJ2-1,many,TRBV7-2,ASSLVLTAGGLLGF
TRBJ1-6,few,TRBV6-1,ASSEDNNSPLH
TRBJ2-1,many,TRBV30,AWTRTSGGEQF
TRBJ1-1,few,TRBV28,ASSLLGQGALNTEAF
TRBJ2-1,few,TRBV4-3,ASSQERHGDRRDLAGGPPQF
TRBJ1-2,few,TRBV28,ASWDRGGHYGYT
TRBJ2-5,.,TRBV7-2,ASSLNRGRAWAETQY
TRBJ1-1,.,TRBV28,ASSPGQHTEAF
TRBJ2-5,.,TRBV18,ASSPVEGALGETQY
TRBJ2-3,few,TRBV6-5,ASSYGASGTDTQY
TRBJ2-3,.,TRBV19,ASSSQGISGTDTQY
TRBJ2-3,few,TRBV27,ASSRQGKDTQY
TRBJ1-5,many,TRBV27,ASSALQGASLGNQPQH
TRBJ2-7,.,TRBV4-3,ASSPSTPFYEQY
TRBJ2-5,few,TRBV2,ASNKAGQGAETQY
TRBJ2-3,.,TRBV4-2,ASSQEGGREGDTQY
TRBJ2-5,.,TRBV7-7,ASSLGLLASETQY
TRBJ1-1,many,TRBV14,ASSQSVNTEAF
TRBJ2-1,.,TRBV29-1,SVEDRRLAGREQF
TRBJ2-2,.,TRBV18,ASSRIAGTGVSGELF
TRBJ2-2,few,TRBV18,ASSPKQGRSSGELF
TRBJ2-1,few,TRBV28,ASSSNSGGRWDEQF
TRBJ2-3,.,TRBV27,ASRRVFGTDTQY
TRBJ1-5,.,TRBV5-6,ASSLATGYQPQH
TRBJ2-7,.,TRBV28,ASRSGTVKPGVGFGFNPDYEQY
TRBJ1-1,few,TRBV7-9,ASSSPQGTVEAF
TRBJ2-5,.,TRBV5-1,ASSGQGGETQY
TRBJ2-7,.,TRBV4-1,ASSPDLQRRDEQY
TRBJ2-7,few,TRBV7-8,ASSVGQGRGYEQY
TRBJ2-5,.,TRBV2,ASNYQETQY
TRBJ1-2,.,TRBV6-5,ASSYSPGEVYGYT
TRBJ2-1,.,TRBV30,AFSYNNEQF
TRBJ2-6,.,TRBV11-2,ASSIGHSGANVLT
TRBJ1-5,.,TRBV30,AWSVEGLQPQH
TRBJ1-1,few,TRBV29-1,SVREGVDTEAF